Presented here are 12 T cell receptor beta chains from one specimen sequenced in a study of identical twins. MiXCR was run by TCRdb on the 5' RACE reads, yielding one entry per CDR3 protein. The sample comprises some 500,000 distinct CDR3 sequences, approximately 15% of which are singletons, and approximately 0.98% rests with the top ten. In addition, the sample was reused for a study of yellow fever vaccine responses in identical twins.

The sequencing input was CD4+ T cells sorted from blood. Every receptor here comes from a woman aged 18-29 years in good health.

This clonotype has a count of ten or more. V gene TRBV5-6 combines with J gene TRBJ2-5, with TRBD2 matching 9 bases. The V gene end was trimmed by 7 bases and the J gene end by 2 bases; junction bases not matched to a gene: 9. CDR1 and CDR2 from the germline V gene are SGHDT and YYEEEE. CDR3 length equals 15 residues. In nucleotides, the CDR3 is TGTGCCAGCTCGTTAGCGGGAGTGATACAAGAGACCCAGTACTTC. Residues: CASSLAGVIQETQYF.

The chain links TRBV6-5 to TRBJ2-5, with 8 bases that match TRBD2. The CDR3 is made up of 16 amino acids. Per the germline V gene, CDR1 is MNHEY and CDR2 is SVGAGI. Unmatched junction bases numbered 7, after V lost 2 bases and J lost 2 bases. CDR3 sequence: CASSYLLAATQETQYF. The CDR3 coding sequence is TGTGCCAGCAGTTACCTACTAGCGGCCACGCAAGAGACCCAGTACTTC.

The rearrangement uses TRBV12-3 or TRBV12-4 and TRBJ1-6; 8 bases line up with TRBD1. V lost 6 bases, J lost 10 bases, and 5 bases stayed unmatched. The CDR3 is 13 residues long. CDR3 nucleotides: TGTGCCAGCAGCGGACAGGGCCGCTCACCCCTCCACTTT. It yields the protein CASSGQGRSPLHF.

The gene calls are TRBV15 and TRBJ2-1; TRBD1 matches at 9 bases. This CDR3 region has 16 residues. Per the germline V gene, CDR1 is LNHNV and CDR2 is YYDKDF (reference sequence). The ends lost 5 bases at V and 3 bases at J; junction bases unmatched: 8. CDR3 nucleotides: TGTGCCACCAGCCTAAGAAGGACAGGGGACTACAATGAGCAGTTCTTC. Translated, it gives CATSLRRTGDYNEQFF.

This clonotype was seen a handful of times. In nucleotides, the CDR3 is TGTGCCAGCTCCTCCAGGGACGCCGTGGCAGATACGCAGTATTTT. Translation: CASSSRDAVADTQYF. The chain recombines TRBV18 with TRBJ2-3, with D perhaps assigned TRBD1 or TRBD2 (5 bases each). The CDR3 is 15 amino acids. Trimming took off 6 bases at V and 4 bases at J, with 17 bases between the two ends. Germline lookup yields CDR1 KGHSH and CDR2 LQKENI.

CDR3 sequence: CASSQAGLAKNIQYF. The CDR3 DNA is TGTGCCAGCAGCCAAGCTGGGCTAGCCAAAAACATTCAGTACTTC. This rearrangement joins TRBV14 to TRBJ2-4; D is ambiguous. The germline V gene has CDR1 SGHDN and CDR2 FVKESK. The CDR3 extends over 15 amino acids. V was trimmed by 1 base and J by 0 bases, leaving 7 bases between them.

The gene calls are TRBV5-1 and TRBJ1-2; perhaps TRBD1 as D (6 bases). Germline values: CDR1 SGHRS, CDR2 YFSETQ. CDR3 length equals 13 residues. V was cut by 4 bases and J by 6 bases, with 13 bases left in between. The CDR3 protein is CASSATQGNGYTF. The DNA for the CDR3 is TGCGCCAGCAGCGCAACTCAGGGGAATGGCTACACCTTC.

The rearrangement links TRBV20-1 to TRBJ1-6, with 7 positions matching TRBD1. The V gene end was trimmed by 5 bases and the J gene end by 5 bases; junction bases not matched to a gene: 12. CDR1 and CDR2 from the germline V gene are DFQATT and SNEGSKA (reference sequence). The CDR3 contains 16 residues. The CDR3 DNA is TGCAGTGCTTACTATCGCCGGGACAGTAATAATTCACCCCTCCACTTT. Protein: CSAYYRRDSNNSPLHF.

DNA of the CDR3: TGTGCCAGCAGTGACTACCAGGGGAATGGGGCCAACGTCCTGACTTTC. This codes for CASSDYQGNGANVLTF. The J gene is TRBJ2-6, the V gene TRBV25-1; tentatively, D is TRBD1 (6 bases). The CDR3 length is 16 residues. V lost 3 bases and J 3 bases, leaving 12 bases between the germline ends. In germline, CDR1 is MGHDK, CDR2 SYGVNS.

The sample holds a few counts of this clonotype. This chain links TRBV20-1 with TRBJ2-1; 10 nucleotides align to TRBD2. Germline V gives CDR1 DFQATT, CDR2 SNEGSKA (reference sequence). The CDR3 loop spans 15 amino acids. After removal of 6 bases from V and 5 bases from J, the junction contained 10 bases not matched to a gene. The CDR3 DNA is TGCAGTGCGGAAGATAGGACTAGCGGTAACAATGAGCAGTTCTTC. Amino acids: CSAEDRTSGNNEQFF.

This rearrangement joins TRBV27 to TRBJ2-7; tentatively, D is TRBD1 or TRBD2 (5 bases each). The CDR3 contains 15 residues. CDR1 MNHEY and CDR2 SMNVEV come from the germline V gene (reference sequence). The V end was cut by 6 bases, the J end by 5 bases, with 20 bases between. The CDR3 reads CASSLRMGTQHEQYF. CDR3 nucleotides: TGTGCCAGCAGCCTAAGAATGGGGACCCAGCACGAGCAGTACTTC.

This clonotype was seen at least ten times. V and J are TRBV6-1 and TRBJ2-2; a possible D gene is TRBD1 (5 bases). The CDR3 is 14 residues long. Germline CDR1 is MNHNS and CDR2 is SASEGT. The V and J ends lost 6 bases and 0 bases respectively, with 8 bases between them. The DNA of the CDR3 is TGTGCCAGCAGAATCAGGGCGAACACCGGGGAGCTGTTTTTT. Its protein is CASRIRANTGELFF.